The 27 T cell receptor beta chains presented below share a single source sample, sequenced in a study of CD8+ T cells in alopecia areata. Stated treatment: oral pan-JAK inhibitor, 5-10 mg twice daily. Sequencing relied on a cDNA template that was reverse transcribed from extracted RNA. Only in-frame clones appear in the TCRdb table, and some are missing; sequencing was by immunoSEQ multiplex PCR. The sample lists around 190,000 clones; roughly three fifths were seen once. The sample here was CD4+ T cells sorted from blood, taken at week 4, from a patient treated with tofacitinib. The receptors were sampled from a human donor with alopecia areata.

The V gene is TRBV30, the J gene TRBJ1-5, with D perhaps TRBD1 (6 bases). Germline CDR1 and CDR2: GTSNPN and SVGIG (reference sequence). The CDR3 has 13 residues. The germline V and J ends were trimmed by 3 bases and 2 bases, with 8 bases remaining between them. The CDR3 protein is CAWRTGGNQPQHF. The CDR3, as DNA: TGTGCCTGGAGGACAGGCGGCAATCAGCCCCAGCATTTT.

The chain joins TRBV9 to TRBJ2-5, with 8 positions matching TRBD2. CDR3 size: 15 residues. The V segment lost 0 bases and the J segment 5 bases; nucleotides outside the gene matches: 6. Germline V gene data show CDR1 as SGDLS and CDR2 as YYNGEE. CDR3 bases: TGTGCCAGCAGCGTAGCGGGGGGGCGCGGGGAGACCCAGTACTTC. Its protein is CASSVAGGRGETQYF.

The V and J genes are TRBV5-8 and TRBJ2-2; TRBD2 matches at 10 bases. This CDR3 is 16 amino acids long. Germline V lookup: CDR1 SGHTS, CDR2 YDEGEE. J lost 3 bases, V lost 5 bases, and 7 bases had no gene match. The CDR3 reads CASRQSSGRDTGELFF. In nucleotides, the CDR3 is TGTGCCAGCAGACAGTCTAGCGGGAGAGACACCGGGGAGCTGTTTTTT.

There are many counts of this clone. CDR3 protein: CASSAGQGSNEQYF. CDR3 DNA: TGCGCCAGCAGCGCTGGACAGGGTTCGAACGAGCAGTACTTC. This chain uses TRBV5-1 with TRBJ2-7, with 8 nucleotides matching TRBD1. CDR3 length equals 14 residues. The trim removed 4 bases at V and 5 bases at J, leaving 8 bases unmatched. CDR1 and CDR2 from the germline V gene are SGHRS and YFSETQ. Together with reference TRBV5-1 and TRBJ2-7, the CDR3 gives the full variable domain: KAGVTQTPRYLIKTRGQQVTLSCSPISGHRSVSWYQQTPGQGLQFLFEYFSETQRNKGNFPGRFSGRQFSNSRSEMNVSTLELGDSALYLCASSAGQGSNEQYFGPGTRLTVT.

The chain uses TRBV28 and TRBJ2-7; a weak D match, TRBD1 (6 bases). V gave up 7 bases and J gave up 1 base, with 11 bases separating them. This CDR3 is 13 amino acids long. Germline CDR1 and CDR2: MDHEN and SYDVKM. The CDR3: CASTRDTSYEQYF. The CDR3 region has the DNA TGTGCCAGCACCCGGGACACTTCCTACGAGCAGTACTTC. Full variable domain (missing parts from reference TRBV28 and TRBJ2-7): DVKVTQSSRYLVKRTGEKVFLECVQDMDHENMFWYRQDPGLGLRLIYFSYDVKMKEKGDIPEGYSVSREKKERFSLILESASTNQTSMYLCASTRDTSYEQYFGPGTRLTVT.

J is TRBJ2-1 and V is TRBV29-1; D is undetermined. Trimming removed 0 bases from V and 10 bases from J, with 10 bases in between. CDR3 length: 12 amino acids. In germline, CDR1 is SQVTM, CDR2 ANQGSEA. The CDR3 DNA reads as TGCAGCGTTGAAGATTTTAGTAACGAGCAGTTCTTC. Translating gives CSVEDFSNEQFF.

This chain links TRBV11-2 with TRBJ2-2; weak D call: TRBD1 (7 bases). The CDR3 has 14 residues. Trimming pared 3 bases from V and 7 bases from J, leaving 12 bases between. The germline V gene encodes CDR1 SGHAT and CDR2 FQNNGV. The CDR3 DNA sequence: TGTGCCAGCAGCTTCCAGGGGGGTGTCGGGGAGCTGTTTTTT. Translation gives CASSFQGGVGELFF.

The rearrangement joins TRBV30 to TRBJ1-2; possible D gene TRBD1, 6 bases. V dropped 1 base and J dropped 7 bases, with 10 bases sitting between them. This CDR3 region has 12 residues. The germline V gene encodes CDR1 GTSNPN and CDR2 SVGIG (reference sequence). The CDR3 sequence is CAWSDPTGGYTF. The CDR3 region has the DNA TGTGCCTGGAGTGACCCGACAGGTGGCTACACCTTC.

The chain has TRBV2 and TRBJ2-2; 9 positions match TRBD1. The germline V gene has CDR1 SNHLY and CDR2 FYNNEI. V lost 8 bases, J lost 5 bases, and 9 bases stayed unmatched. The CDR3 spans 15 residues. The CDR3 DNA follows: TGTGCCAGCCTACCGGACAGGGGAGAAACCGGGGAGCTGTTTTTT. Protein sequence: CASLPDRGETGELFF.

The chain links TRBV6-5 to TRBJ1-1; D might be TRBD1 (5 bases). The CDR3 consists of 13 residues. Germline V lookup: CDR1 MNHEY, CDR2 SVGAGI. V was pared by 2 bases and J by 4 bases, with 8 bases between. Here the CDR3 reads CASSYKQVTEAFF. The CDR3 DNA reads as TGTGCCAGCAGTTACAAACAGGTCACTGAAGCTTTCTTT.

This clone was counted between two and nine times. CDR3 nucleotide sequence: TGCAGCGTTGAAGATTTCTTAGGGGCAGGGTGTCAGTACTTC. The encoded protein is CSVEDFLGAGCQYF. This chain joins TRBV29-1 and TRBJ2-4, with TRBD1 as a possible D gene (5 bases). V was trimmed by 0 bases and J by 12 bases, leaving 18 bases between them. The germline V gene has CDR1 SQVTM and CDR2 ANQGSEA. The CDR3 contains 14 residues.

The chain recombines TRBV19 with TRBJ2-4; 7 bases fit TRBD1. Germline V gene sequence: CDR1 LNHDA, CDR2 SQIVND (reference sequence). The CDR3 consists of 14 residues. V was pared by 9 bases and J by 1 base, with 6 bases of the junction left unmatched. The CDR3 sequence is CASQGVRAKNIQYF. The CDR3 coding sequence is TGTGCCAGCCAGGGGGTCCGGGCCAAAAACATTCAGTACTTC.

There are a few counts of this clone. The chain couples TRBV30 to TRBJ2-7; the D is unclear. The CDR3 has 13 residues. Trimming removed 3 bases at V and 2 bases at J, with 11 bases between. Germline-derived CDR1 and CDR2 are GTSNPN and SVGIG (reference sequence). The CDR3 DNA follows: TGTGCCTGGAGCTCAAGAGGCACCTACGAGCAGTACTTC. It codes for CAWSSRGTYEQYF.

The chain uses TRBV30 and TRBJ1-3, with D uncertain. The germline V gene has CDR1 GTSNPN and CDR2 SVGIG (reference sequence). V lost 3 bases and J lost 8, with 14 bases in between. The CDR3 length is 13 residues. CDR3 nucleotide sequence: TGTGCCTGGAGACCGCGGGGTACTGACACCATATATTTT. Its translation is CAWRPRGTDTIYF.

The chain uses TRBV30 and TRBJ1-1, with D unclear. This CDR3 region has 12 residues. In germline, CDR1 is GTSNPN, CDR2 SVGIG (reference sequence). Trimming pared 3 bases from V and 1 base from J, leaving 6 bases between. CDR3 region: CAWRVRNTEAFF. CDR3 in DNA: TGTGCCTGGAGGGTCAGGAACACTGAAGCTTTCTTT.

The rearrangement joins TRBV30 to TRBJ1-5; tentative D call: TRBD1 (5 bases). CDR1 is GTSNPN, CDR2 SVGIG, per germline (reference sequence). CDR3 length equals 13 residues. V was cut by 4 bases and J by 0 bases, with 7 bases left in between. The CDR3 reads CAWTRDSNQPQHF. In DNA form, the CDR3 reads TGTGCCTGGACCAGGGATAGCAATCAGCCCCAGCATTTT. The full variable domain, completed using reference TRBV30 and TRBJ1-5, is SQTIHQWPATLVQPVGSPLSLECTVEGTSNPNLYWYRQAAGRGLQLLFYSVGIGQISSEVPQNLSASRPQDRQFILSSKKLLLSDSGFYLCAWTRDSNQPQHFGDGTRLSIL.

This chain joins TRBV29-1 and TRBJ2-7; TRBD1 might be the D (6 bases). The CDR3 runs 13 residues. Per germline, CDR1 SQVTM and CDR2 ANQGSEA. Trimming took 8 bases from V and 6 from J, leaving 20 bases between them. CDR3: CSTRTDALGEQYF. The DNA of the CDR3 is TGCAGCACTAGGACAGACGCCTTAGGCGAGCAGTACTTC.

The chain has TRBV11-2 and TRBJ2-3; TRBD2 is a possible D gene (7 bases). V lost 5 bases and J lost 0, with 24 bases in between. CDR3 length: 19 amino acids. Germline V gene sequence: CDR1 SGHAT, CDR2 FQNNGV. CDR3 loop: CASSPARGGGAVSTDTQYF. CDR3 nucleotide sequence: TGTGCCAGCAGCCCCGCCAGAGGGGGGGGAGCGGTGAGCACAGATACGCAGTATTTT.

This CDR3 reads CSARLAGVGNEQYF. In DNA form, the CDR3 reads TGCAGCGCCCGACTAGCGGGAGTTGGGAACGAGCAGTACTTC. The chain uses TRBV29-1 and TRBJ2-7; TRBD2 matches at 12 bases. The trim removed 7 bases at V and 5 bases at J, leaving 9 bases unmatched. Germline values: CDR1 SQVTM, CDR2 ANQGSEA. There are 14 residues in the CDR3.

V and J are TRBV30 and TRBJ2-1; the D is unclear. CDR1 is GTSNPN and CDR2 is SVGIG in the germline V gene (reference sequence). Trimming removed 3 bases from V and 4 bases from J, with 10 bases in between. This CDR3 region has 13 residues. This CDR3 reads CAWSVDLYNEQFF. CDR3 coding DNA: TGTGCCTGGAGCGTGGACCTATACAATGAGCAGTTCTTC.

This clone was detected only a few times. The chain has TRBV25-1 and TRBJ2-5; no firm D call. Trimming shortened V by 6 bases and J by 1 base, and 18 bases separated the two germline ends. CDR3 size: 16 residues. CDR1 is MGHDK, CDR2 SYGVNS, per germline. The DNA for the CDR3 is TGTGCCAGCAGCCCCCGCTCGGGCCAGATCCAAGAGACCCAGTACTTC. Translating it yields CASSPRSGQIQETQYF.

CDR3 in amino acids: CASSLSSGRDEQYF. CDR3 nucleotides: TGTGCCAGCAGCTTATCTAGCGGGAGAGACGAGCAGTACTTC. This chain uses TRBV7-8 with TRBJ2-7, with TRBD2 matching 10 bases. With V trimmed by 2 bases and J by 5 bases, 3 bases remained unmatched. There are 14 residues in the CDR3. Germline V gene sequence: CDR1 SGHVS, CDR2 FQNEAQ.

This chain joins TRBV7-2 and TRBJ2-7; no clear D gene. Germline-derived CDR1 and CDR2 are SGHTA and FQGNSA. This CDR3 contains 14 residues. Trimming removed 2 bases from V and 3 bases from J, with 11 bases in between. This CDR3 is CASSLKGIGYEQYF. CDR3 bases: TGTGCCAGCAGCTTAAAAGGTATCGGCTACGAGCAGTACTTC.

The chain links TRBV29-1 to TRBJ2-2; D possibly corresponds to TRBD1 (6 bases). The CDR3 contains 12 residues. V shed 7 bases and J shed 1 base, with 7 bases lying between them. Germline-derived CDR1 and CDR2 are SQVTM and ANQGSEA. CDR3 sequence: CSGGQNTGELFF. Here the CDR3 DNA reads TGCAGCGGGGGACAGAACACCGGGGAGCTGTTTTTT.

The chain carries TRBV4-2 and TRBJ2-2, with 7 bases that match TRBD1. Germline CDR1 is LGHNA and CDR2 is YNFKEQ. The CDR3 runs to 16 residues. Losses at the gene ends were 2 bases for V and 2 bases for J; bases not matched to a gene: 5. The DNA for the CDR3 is TGTGCCAGCAGCCAATCGACAGGGCACAACACCGGGGAGCTGTTTTTT. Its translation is CASSQSTGHNTGELFF.

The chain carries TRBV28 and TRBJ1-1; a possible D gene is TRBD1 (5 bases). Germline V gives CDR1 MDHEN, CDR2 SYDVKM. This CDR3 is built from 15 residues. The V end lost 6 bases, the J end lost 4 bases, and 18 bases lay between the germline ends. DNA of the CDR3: TGTGCCAGCAGCTCGGGGGGGTCCCCGGCCACTGAAGCTTTCTTT. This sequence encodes CASSSGGSPATEAFF.

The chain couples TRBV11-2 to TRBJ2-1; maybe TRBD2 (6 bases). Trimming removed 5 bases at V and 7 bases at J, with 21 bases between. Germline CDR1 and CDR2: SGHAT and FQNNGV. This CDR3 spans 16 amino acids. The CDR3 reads CASSPRSRDSSNEQFF. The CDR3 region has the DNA TGTGCCAGCAGCCCTAGGTCGCGGGACTCTTCTAATGAGCAGTTCTTC.